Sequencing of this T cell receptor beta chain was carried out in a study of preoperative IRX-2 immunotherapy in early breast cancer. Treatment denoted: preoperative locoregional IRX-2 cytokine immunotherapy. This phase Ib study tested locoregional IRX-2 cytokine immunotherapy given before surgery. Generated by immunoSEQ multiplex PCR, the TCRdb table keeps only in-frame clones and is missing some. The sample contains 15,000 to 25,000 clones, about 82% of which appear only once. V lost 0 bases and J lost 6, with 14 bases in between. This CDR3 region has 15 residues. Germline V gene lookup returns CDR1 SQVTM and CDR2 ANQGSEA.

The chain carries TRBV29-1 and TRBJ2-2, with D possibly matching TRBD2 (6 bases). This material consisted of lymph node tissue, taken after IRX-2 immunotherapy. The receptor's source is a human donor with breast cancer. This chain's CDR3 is CSVEDPTRLAGELFF. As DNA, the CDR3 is TGCAGCGTTGAAGATCCGACTAGACTGGCCGGGGAGCTGTTTTTT.